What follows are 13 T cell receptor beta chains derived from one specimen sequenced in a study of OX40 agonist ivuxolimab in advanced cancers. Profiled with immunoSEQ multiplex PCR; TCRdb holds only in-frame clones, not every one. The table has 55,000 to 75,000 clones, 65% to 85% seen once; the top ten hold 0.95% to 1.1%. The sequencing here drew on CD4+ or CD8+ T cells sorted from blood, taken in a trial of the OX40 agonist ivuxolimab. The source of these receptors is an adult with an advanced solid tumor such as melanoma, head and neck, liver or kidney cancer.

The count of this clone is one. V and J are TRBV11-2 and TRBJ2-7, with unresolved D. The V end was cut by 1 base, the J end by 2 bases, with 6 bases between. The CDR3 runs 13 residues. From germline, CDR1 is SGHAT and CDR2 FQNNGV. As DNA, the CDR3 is TGTGCCAGCAGCTTAGGTGTCACCTACGAGCAGTACTTC. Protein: CASSLGVTYEQYF.

Here the CDR3 DNA reads TGTGCCAGCAGTTCGCCGCAGGTCCTGCGAGGAAACACCATATATTTT. It codes for CASSSPQVLRGNTIYF. The chain employs TRBV28 and TRBJ1-3; the D is unclear. V lost 4 bases and J 4 bases, leaving 17 bases between the germline ends. Germline CDR1 MDHEN, CDR2 SYDVKM. The CDR3 is made up of 16 amino acids. The variable domain in full, completed from reference TRBV28 and TRBJ1-3, reads DVKVTQSSRYLVKRTGEKVFLECVQDMDHENMFWYRQDPGLGLRLIYFSYDVKMKEKGDIPEGYSVSREKKERFSLILESASTNQTSMYLCASSSPQVLRGNTIYFGEGSWLTVV.

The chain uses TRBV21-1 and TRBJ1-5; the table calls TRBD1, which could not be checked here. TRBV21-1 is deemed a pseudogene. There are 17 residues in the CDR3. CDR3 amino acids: CASSTNVYRVWNQPQHF. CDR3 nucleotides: TGTGCCAGCAGCACGAACGTTTACAGGGTATGGAATCAGCCCCAGCATTTT.

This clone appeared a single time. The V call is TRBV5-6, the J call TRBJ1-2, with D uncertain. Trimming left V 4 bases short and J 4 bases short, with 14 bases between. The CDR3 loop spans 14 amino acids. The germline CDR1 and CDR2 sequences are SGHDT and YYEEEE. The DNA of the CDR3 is TGTGCCAGCAGCGTGCACCTTGGCGGCTATGGCTACACCTTC. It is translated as CASSVHLGGYGYTF. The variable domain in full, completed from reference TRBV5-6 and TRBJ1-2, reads DAGVTQSPTHLIKTRGQQVTLRCSPKSGHDTVSWYQQALGQGPQFIFQYYEEEERQRGNFPDRFSGHQFPNYSSELNVNALLLGDSALYLCASSVHLGGYGYTFGSGTRLTVV.

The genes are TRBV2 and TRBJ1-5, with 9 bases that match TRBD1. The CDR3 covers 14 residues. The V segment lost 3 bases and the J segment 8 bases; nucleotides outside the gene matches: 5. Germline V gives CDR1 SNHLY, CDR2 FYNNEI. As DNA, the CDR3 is TGTGCCAGCAGTGACGACAGGGGGTGGGAGCCCCAGCATTTT. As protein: CASSDDRGWEPQHF.

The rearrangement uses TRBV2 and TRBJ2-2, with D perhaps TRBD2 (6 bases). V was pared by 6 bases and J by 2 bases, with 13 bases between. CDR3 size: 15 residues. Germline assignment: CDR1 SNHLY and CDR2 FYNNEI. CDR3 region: CASSLREVNTGELFF. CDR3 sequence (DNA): TGTGCCAGCAGCCTAAGGGAGGTTAACACCGGGGAGCTGTTTTTT. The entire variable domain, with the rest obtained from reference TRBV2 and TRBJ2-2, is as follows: EPEVTQTPSHQVTQMGQEVILRCVPISNHLYFYWYRQILGQKVEFLVSFYNNEISEKSEIFDDQFSVERPDGSNFTLKIRSTKLEDSAMYFCASSLREVNTGELFFGEGSRLTVL.

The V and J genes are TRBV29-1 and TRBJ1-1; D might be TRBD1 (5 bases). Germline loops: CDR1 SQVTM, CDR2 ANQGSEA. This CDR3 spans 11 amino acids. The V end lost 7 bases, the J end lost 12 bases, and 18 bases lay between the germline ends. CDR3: CSAGGPELSFF. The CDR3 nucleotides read TGCAGCGCGGGGGGACCGGAGTTGTCTTTCTTT. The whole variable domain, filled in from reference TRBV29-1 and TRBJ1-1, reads SAVISQKPSRDICQRGTSLTIQCQVDSQVTMMFWYRQQPGQSLTLIATANQGSEATYESGFVIDKFPISRPNLTFSTLTVSNMSPEDSSIYLCSAGGPELSFFGQGTRLTVV.

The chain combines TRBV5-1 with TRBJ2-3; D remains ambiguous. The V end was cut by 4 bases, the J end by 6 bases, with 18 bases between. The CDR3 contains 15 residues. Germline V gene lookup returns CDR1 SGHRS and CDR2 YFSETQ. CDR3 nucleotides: TGCGCCAGCAGCGTTGGATCTGCAGTGGGGGATACGCAGTATTTT. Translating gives CASSVGSAVGDTQYF.

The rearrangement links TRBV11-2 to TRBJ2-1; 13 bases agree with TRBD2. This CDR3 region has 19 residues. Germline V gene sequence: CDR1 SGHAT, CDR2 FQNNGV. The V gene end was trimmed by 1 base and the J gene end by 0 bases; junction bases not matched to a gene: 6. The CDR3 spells CASSLVGTSGTSSYNEQFF. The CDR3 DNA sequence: TGTGCCAGCAGCTTAGTGGGGACTAGCGGGACGAGCTCCTACAATGAGCAGTTCTTC.

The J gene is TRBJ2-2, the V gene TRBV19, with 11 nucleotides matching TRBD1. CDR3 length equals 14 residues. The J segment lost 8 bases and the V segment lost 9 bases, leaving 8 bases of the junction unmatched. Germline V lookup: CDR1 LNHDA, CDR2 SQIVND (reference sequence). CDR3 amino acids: CASQDRGLTGELFF. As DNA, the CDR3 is TGTGCCAGCCAGGACAGGGGGCTGACGGGGGAGCTGTTTTTT.

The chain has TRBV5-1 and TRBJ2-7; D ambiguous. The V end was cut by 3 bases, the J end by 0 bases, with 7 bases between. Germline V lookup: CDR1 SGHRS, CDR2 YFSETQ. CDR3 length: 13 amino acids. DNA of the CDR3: TGCGCCAGCAGCTCGGCGAGCTCCTACGAGCAGTACTTC. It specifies CASSSASSYEQYF.

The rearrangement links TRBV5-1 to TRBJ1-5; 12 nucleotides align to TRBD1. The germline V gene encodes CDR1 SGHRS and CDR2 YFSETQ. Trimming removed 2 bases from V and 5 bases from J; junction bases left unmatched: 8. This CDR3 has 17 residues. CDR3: CASSFRDRGRTDQPQHF. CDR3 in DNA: TGCGCCAGCAGCTTCCGGGACAGGGGGCGAACGGATCAGCCCCAGCATTTT.

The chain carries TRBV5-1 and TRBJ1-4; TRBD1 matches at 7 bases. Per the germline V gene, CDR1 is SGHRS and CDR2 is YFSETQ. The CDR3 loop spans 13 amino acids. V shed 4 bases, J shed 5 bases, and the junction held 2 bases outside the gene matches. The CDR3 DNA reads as TGCGCCAGCAGCATGACAGGGAATGAAAAACTGTTTTTT. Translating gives CASSMTGNEKLFF. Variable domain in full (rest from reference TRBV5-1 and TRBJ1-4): KAGVTQTPRYLIKTRGQQVTLSCSPISGHRSVSWYQQTPGQGLQFLFEYFSETQRNKGNFPGRFSGRQFSNSRSEMNVSTLELGDSALYLCASSMTGNEKLFFGSGTQLSVL.